The 18 T cell receptor beta chains listed next were all sequenced from one sample in a study of blood T cell repertoires in COVID-19. The table came from immunoSEQ multiplex PCR; TCRdb's copy has only in-frame clones and leaves some out. The sample contains about 310,000 clones, 85% of which appear only once. What was sequenced was PBMCs or T cells enriched from blood (not recorded which). Source of these receptors: a woman aged 25 to 39 who had been exposed to COVID-19.

The J gene is TRBJ2-1, the V gene TRBV7-8, with D perhaps TRBD1 (6 bases). The CDR3 sequence is 15 residues long. The germline V gene encodes CDR1 SGHVS and CDR2 FQNEAQ. The V end was cut by 6 bases, the J end by 0 bases, with 12 bases between. CDR3 protein: CASSIQGSSYNEQFF. DNA of the CDR3: TGTGCCAGCAGTATTCAGGGGTCCTCCTACAATGAGCAGTTCTTC.

This chain connects TRBV5-1 to TRBJ1-1; D gene ambiguous. CDR1 is SGHRS, CDR2 YFSETQ, per germline. Trimming shortened V by 3 bases and J by 10 bases, and 4 bases separated the two germline ends. This CDR3 is built from 9 residues. CDR3: CASSSRAFF. In DNA, the CDR3 is TGCGCCAGCAGCTCCAGAGCTTTCTTT.

V gene TRBV5-4 combines with J gene TRBJ1-2; 9 bases are a match to TRBD1. V shed 2 bases, J shed 6 bases, and the junction held 5 bases outside the gene matches. Germline CDR1 is SGHNT and CDR2 is YYREEE (reference sequence). The CDR3 extends over 14 amino acids. In DNA, the CDR3 is TGTGCCAGCAGCTTAGACCGGGACAGGGATGGCTACACCTTC. Translated, it gives CASSLDRDRDGYTF.

The chain employs TRBV3-1 (or the pseudogene TRBV3-2) and TRBJ2-7; 10 bases match TRBD1. The V segment lost 2 bases and the J segment 5 bases; nucleotides outside the gene matches: 3. The CDR3 covers 14 residues. CDR1 and CDR2 from the germline V gene are LGHDT and YNNKEL (reference sequence). The CDR3 sequence: CASSQRTGGHEQYF. As DNA, the CDR3 is TGTGCCAGCAGCCAACGGACAGGGGGTCACGAGCAGTACTTC.

V and J are TRBV9 and TRBJ1-2; 7 bases line up with TRBD1. V lost 3 bases, J lost 3 bases, and 5 bases stayed unmatched. The CDR3 has 14 amino acids. Germline-derived CDR1 and CDR2 are SGDLS and YYNGEE. CDR3 residues: CASSDRDSYYGYTF. CDR3 DNA: TGTGCCAGCAGCGACCGGGACAGCTACTATGGCTACACCTTC.

The gene calls are TRBV21-1 and TRBJ1-1; the table calls TRBD1, which could not be checked here. TRBV21-1 is noted as a pseudogene. The CDR3 length is 15 residues. In nucleotides, the CDR3 is TGTGCCAGCAGCAAACCCAGGATCCGAACTTCTGAAGCTTTCTTT. Translated, it gives CASSKPRIRTSEAFF.

This clone was seen only a few times. The V call is TRBV5-1, the J call TRBJ2-3; D is perhaps TRBD1 (5 bases). This CDR3 region has 14 residues. Germline CDR1 reads SGHRS; CDR2 reads YFSETQ. V shed 5 bases and J shed 2 bases, with 12 bases lying between them. CDR3 in amino acids: CASRLQGATDTQYF. CDR3 in DNA: TGCGCCAGCAGACTCCAGGGTGCCACAGATACGCAGTATTTT. Variable domain in full (rest from reference TRBV5-1 and TRBJ2-3): KAGVTQTPRYLIKTRGQQVTLSCSPISGHRSVSWYQQTPGQGLQFLFEYFSETQRNKGNFPGRFSGRQFSNSRSEMNVSTLELGDSALYLCASRLQGATDTQYFGPGTRLTVL.

CDR3 nucleotide sequence: TGTGCCAGCAGCCAAGCCGGCGGGAGTGGGTACGAGCAGTACTTC. Translated, it gives CASSQAGGSGYEQYF. J is TRBJ2-7 and V is TRBV3-1 (or the pseudogene TRBV3-2); 7 positions agree with TRBD2. The CDR3 runs to 15 residues. Germline CDR1 is LGHDT and CDR2 is YNNKEL (reference sequence). Germline trimming cut 1 base from V and 4 bases from J; bases unmatched to any gene: 7.

The chain joins TRBV11-3 to TRBJ2-7; no clear D gene. This CDR3 contains 13 residues. The V gene lost 0 bases and the J gene lost 1 base, with 4 bases spanning the gap. Germline assignment: CDR1 SGHNT and CDR2 YENEEA. This chain's CDR3 is CASSLDSSYEQYF. The DNA of the CDR3 is TGTGCCAGCAGCTTAGACAGTTCCTACGAGCAGTACTTC. Complete variable domain (other parts from reference TRBV11-3 and TRBJ2-7): EAGVVQSPRYKIIEKKQPVAFWCNPISGHNTLYWYLQNLGQGPELLIRYENEEAVDDSQLPKDRFSAERLKGVDSTLKIQPAELGDSAVYLCASSLDSSYEQYFGPGTRLTVT.

The chain has TRBV4-3 and TRBJ2-1, with TRBD2 matching over 8 bases. Trimming at V came to 3 bases and at J to 10 bases, leaving 20 bases not matched to a gene. The CDR3 has 18 residues. CDR1 LGHNA and CDR2 YSLEER come from the germline V gene. This CDR3 reads CASSQAPGLVRPLGEQFF. Here the CDR3 DNA reads TGCGCCAGCAGCCAGGCTCCGGGACTAGTCCGCCCGCTGGGCGAGCAGTTCTTC.

The genes are TRBV7-2 and TRBJ2-3; D uncertain. The CDR3 runs 15 residues. With 1 base removed from V and 2 bases from J, the gap between germline ends came to 10 bases. The germline V gene has CDR1 SGHTA and CDR2 FQGNSA. For the CDR3, the DNA is TGTGCCAGCAGCTTAGTAGCCGGAAACACAGATACGCAGTATTTT. As protein: CASSLVAGNTDTQYF.

The chain recombines TRBV9 with TRBJ2-7, with a possible D match to TRBD2 (6 bases). The V end was cut by 4 bases, the J end by 0 bases, with 14 bases between. Per the germline V gene, CDR1 is SGDLS and CDR2 is YYNGEE. CDR3 length: 15 residues. The DNA for the CDR3 is TGTGCCAGCAGCCCCCACTCCGGGAGCTCCTACGAGCAGTACTTC. Translation gives CASSPHSGSSYEQYF.

The rearrangement uses TRBV24-1 and TRBJ1-1; 8 bases are a match to TRBD1. Germline-derived CDR1 and CDR2 are KGHDR and SFDVKD. The CDR3 length is 15 residues. The trim removed 3 bases at V and 5 bases at J, leaving 7 bases unmatched. The CDR3 loop is CATSDGQGARTEAFF. The CDR3 coding sequence is TGTGCCACCAGTGATGGGCAGGGGGCGAGGACTGAAGCTTTCTTT.

V gene TRBV5-6 combines with J gene TRBJ1-2; D remains unclear. V gave up 0 bases and J gave up 8 bases, with 14 bases separating them. Germline values: CDR1 SGHDT, CDR2 YYEEEE. The CDR3 is 14 amino acids. The CDR3 loop is CASSLGQASTGYTF. The CDR3 nucleotides are TGTGCCAGCAGCTTGGGGCAGGCAAGCACGGGCTACACCTTC.

The J gene is TRBJ1-6, the V gene TRBV19; perhaps TRBD1 as D (5 bases). Germline CDR1 reads LNHDA; CDR2 reads SQIVND (reference sequence). The V end lost 7 bases, the J end lost 13 bases, and 17 bases lay between the germline ends. This CDR3 is 13 amino acids long. The chain's CDR3 is CASTPTPGRPLHF. As DNA, the CDR3 is TGTGCCAGTACCCCTACGCCAGGGCGGCCCCTCCACTTT.

The rearrangement uses TRBV6-5 and TRBJ1-5; 10 positions agree with TRBD1. CDR1 and CDR2 (germline): MNHEY, SVGAGI. Trimming cost V 6 bases and J 7 bases; bases outside gene matches: 9. There are 15 residues in the CDR3. The chain's CDR3 is CASRDRQGARQPQHF. The CDR3 DNA reads TGTGCCAGCAGGGACAGACAGGGGGCTAGGCAGCCCCAGCATTTT.

The V and J genes are TRBV12-3 or TRBV12-4 and TRBJ2-7; no definite D call. There are 13 residues in the CDR3. The germline V and J ends were trimmed by 1 base and 2 bases, with 6 bases remaining between them. The CDR3 is CASSLGETYEQYF. The CDR3 DNA sequence: TGTGCCAGCAGTTTAGGAGAGACCTACGAGCAGTACTTC.

The chain carries TRBV9 and TRBJ2-2; D unresolved. There are 14 residues in the CDR3. Trimming took off 2 bases at V and 0 bases at J, with 5 bases between the two ends. Germline assignment: CDR1 SGDLS and CDR2 YYNGEE. CDR3 protein: CASSVEANTGELFF. The CDR3 nucleotides are TGTGCCAGCAGCGTCGAGGCGAACACCGGGGAGCTGTTTTTT.